The clone carrying this T cell receptor beta chain has just a few counts. Antigen: not known. CDR1 SEHNR and CDR2 FQNEAQ come from the germline V gene (reference sequence). The V and J ends lost 8 bases and 7 bases respectively, with 15 bases between them. This CDR3 spans 14 amino acids. Libraries were made from TCR beta cDNA, and they carried unique molecular identifiers. From around 0.96 to 9.9 million T cells, about 500,000 cDNA molecules were obtained. TCRdb recomputed calls from the PCR reads with MiXCR, one row per CDR3 protein. The repertoire includes some 500,000 distinct CDR3 sequences, less than 45% of them detected once, and roughly an eighth sits in the top ten. The sample is drawn from a study of post-analysis software for immune sequencing data. Turning to the study itself: The disease courses covered relapsing-remitting, secondary progressive and progressive-relapsing multiple sclerosis. Study-wide results and limits: When compared against controls, multiple sclerosis patients showed significantly lower normalized Chao1 diversity. Patients showed TRBV5-6, TRBV5-1 and TRBV20-1 among four to six TRBV segments more frequent than in controls.

The rearrangement links TRBV7-9 to TRBJ1-6; D may be TRBD1 (5 bases). The sequencing sample was made of blood. The clonotype was recovered from a girl between 5 and 17 years old with multiple sclerosis. The CDR3 nucleotides read TGTGCCAGCGTGAGACGGGACTTAAATTCACCCCTCCACTTT. Residues: CASVRRDLNSPLHF.